Below are 22 T cell receptor beta chains sequenced from a single sample in a study of blood T cell repertoires in COVID-19. Assay used: immunoSEQ multiplex PCR; TCRdb lists only in-frame clones, some missing. This table holds hundreds of thousands of clones, around 90% found once. Source material: peripheral blood. The receptors originated from a woman under 40 with COVID-19, enrolled during active disease.

This sequence joins TRBV4-1 and TRBJ2-1; 8 positions match TRBD2. V gave up 0 bases and J gave up 6 bases; unmatched junction bases: 10. The CDR3 sequence is 17 residues long. Germline V gives CDR1 MGHRA, CDR2 YSYEKL. CDR3 protein: CASSQDGVAGTFNEQFF. CDR3 nucleotide sequence: TGCGCCAGCAGCCAAGATGGGGTAGCGGGGACATTCAATGAGCAGTTCTTC.

The chain links TRBV15 to TRBJ2-7; the match to TRBD2 covers 9 bases. The germline V gene encodes CDR1 LNHNV and CDR2 YYDKDF (reference sequence). This CDR3 has 18 residues. With V trimmed by 1 base and J by 4 bases, 14 bases remained unmatched. The CDR3 reads CATSRGGRDRHLEYEQYV. CDR3 nucleotide sequence: TGTGCCACCAGCAGAGGCGGGAGGGACCGCCATTTAGAGTACGAGCAGTACGTC.

The V gene is TRBV29-1, the J gene TRBJ1-3, with TRBD1 matching 8 bases. The germline V gene has CDR1 SQVTM and CDR2 ANQGSEA. This CDR3 has 14 residues. Losses at the gene ends were 6 bases for V and 2 bases for J; bases not matched to a gene: 6. This chain's CDR3 is CSVGGQGAGNTIYF. The DNA of the CDR3 is TGCAGCGTCGGAGGACAGGGCGCTGGAAACACCATATATTTT.

The chain combines TRBV5-1 with TRBJ2-7; possible D gene TRBD2, 6 bases. The CDR3 has 14 residues. The germline CDR1 and CDR2 sequences are SGHRS and YFSETQ. V lost 1 base and J lost 5, with 13 bases in between. CDR3 loop: CASSLYVGSDEQYV. The CDR3 DNA sequence: TGCGCCAGCAGCTTGTATGTCGGGAGTGACGAGCAGTACGTC.

The rearrangement joins TRBV19 to TRBJ1-2, with 8 bases identical to TRBD1. Germline V gives CDR1 LNHDA, CDR2 SQIVND (reference sequence). With V trimmed by 3 bases and J by 0 bases, 6 bases remained unmatched. This CDR3 has 16 residues. The CDR3 region has the DNA TGTGCCAGTAGTATTCTGGGGACAGGCTCTAACTATGGCTACACCTTC. As protein: CASSILGTGSNYGYTF.

The rearrangement links TRBV7-9 to TRBJ2-5; no definite D call. Looked up from germline, CDR1 is SEHNR and CDR2 is FQNEAQ (reference sequence). Trimming pared 5 bases from V and 5 bases from J, leaving 9 bases between. This CDR3 spans 12 amino acids. The CDR3 nucleotides are TGTGCCAGCAGCCGCGCCCGGGAGACCCAGTACTTC. Its protein is CASSRARETQYF.

This clone was counted a single time. Distinct nucleotide sequences in the sample also encode this CDR3. This chain joins TRBV6-5 and TRBJ1-2; TRBD1 matches at 8 bases. The ends lost 2 bases at V and 7 bases at J; junction bases unmatched: 3. The CDR3 extends over 13 amino acids. The germline V gene encodes CDR1 MNHEY and CDR2 SVGAGI. This CDR3 is CASSYGQGAGYTF. CDR3 nucleotides: TGTGCCAGCAGTTACGGTCAGGGGGCTGGCTACACCTTC.

The chain recombines TRBV4-3 with TRBJ2-5, with 7 positions matching TRBD1. Germline CDR1 is LGHNA and CDR2 is YSLEER. The CDR3 runs 15 residues. After removal of 4 bases from V and 3 bases from J, the junction contained 8 bases not matched to a gene. The CDR3 DNA reads as TGCGCCAGCAGCCCCACCCCCGGGACAGAAGAGACCCAGTACTTC. Translating gives CASSPTPGTEETQYF.

The gene calls are TRBV19 and TRBJ2-7, with D possibly matching TRBD1 (5 bases). In germline, CDR1 is LNHDA, CDR2 SQIVND (reference sequence). Between the trimmed V and J ends, which lost 3 bases and 0 bases, there was a span of 18 bases. The CDR3 is 17 amino acids. CDR3 in amino acids: CASSMEHRTSFSYEQYF. CDR3 sequence (DNA): TGTGCCAGTAGTATGGAGCACAGGACCTCCTTCTCCTACGAGCAGTACTTC.

The chain uses TRBV7-9 and TRBJ2-7, with TRBD1 as a possible D gene (7 bases). This CDR3 comprises 16 residues. CDR1 is SEHNR, CDR2 FQNEAQ, per germline (reference sequence). Trimming left V 10 bases short and J 1 base short, with 23 bases between. CDR3 DNA sequence: TGTGCCACCGCGAGGGTACCGCGGGACAGTTCCTACGAGCAGTACTTC. As protein: CATARVPRDSSYEQYF.

This clone appeared a few times. The rearrangement links TRBV5-1 to TRBJ1-2; 7 bases fit TRBD1. Per germline, CDR1 SGHRS and CDR2 YFSETQ. The CDR3 has 14 residues. Trimming at V came to 4 bases and at J to 2 bases, leaving 5 bases not matched to a gene. The CDR3 reads CASSPEGANYGYTF. CDR3 nucleotide sequence: TGCGCCAGCAGCCCCGAGGGGGCAAACTATGGCTACACCTTC.

The chain links TRBV12-3 or TRBV12-4 to TRBJ1-1; TRBD1 matches 8 bases. The ends lost 7 bases at V and 5 bases at J; junction bases unmatched: 6. This CDR3 comprises 13 residues. The CDR3 here is CASNPTGVTEAFF. The CDR3 DNA sequence: TGTGCCAGCAACCCGACAGGGGTGACTGAAGCTTTCTTT.

This chain connects TRBV11-2 to TRBJ2-2, with 8 bases fitting TRBD1. The J segment lost 1 base and the V segment lost 6 bases, leaving 4 bases of the junction unmatched. Germline CDR1 is SGHAT and CDR2 is FQNNGV. The CDR3 extends over 15 amino acids. The chain's CDR3 is CASRLGTGNTGELFF. The CDR3 DNA is TGTGCCAGCAGACTCGGGACAGGGAACACCGGGGAGCTGTTTTTT.

The V call is TRBV5-1, the J call TRBJ2-5; D remains ambiguous. Per germline, CDR1 SGHRS and CDR2 YFSETQ. CDR3 length: 15 residues. Trimming took off 0 bases at V and 1 base at J, with 10 bases between the two ends. CDR3 amino acids: CASSLAGSPQETQYF. The CDR3 nucleotides read TGCGCCAGCAGCTTGGCCGGTTCCCCCCAAGAGACCCAGTACTTC.

The chain carries TRBV7-2 and TRBJ1-5, with D possibly matching TRBD1 (5 bases). The CDR3 is made up of 13 amino acids. Germline CDR1 is SGHTA and CDR2 is FQGNSA. V was cut by 0 bases and J by 5 bases, with 5 bases left in between. CDR3 nucleotides: TGTGCCAGCAGCTTAGCCAGGGATCAGCCCCAGCATTTT. Its protein is CASSLARDQPQHF.

The chain employs TRBV6-6 and TRBJ2-7; TRBD1 agrees at 8 bases. Germline-derived CDR1 and CDR2 are MNHNY and SVGAGI (reference sequence). The CDR3 is 15 residues long. V gave up 4 bases and J gave up 3 bases; unmatched junction bases: 8. The CDR3 nucleotides read TGTGCCAGCAGTTCAGGACAGGGTCGTCTCTACGAGCAGTACGTC. Amino acid sequence: CASSSGQGRLYEQYV.

The rearrangement links TRBV18 to TRBJ2-4, with a tentative D call TRBD2 (5 bases). In germline, CDR1 is KGHSH, CDR2 LQKENI. The CDR3 runs to 15 residues. V was clipped by 3 bases and J by 3 bases, with 12 bases between them. This chain's CDR3 is CASSPDGLSKNIQYF. CDR3 sequence (DNA): TGTGCCAGCTCACCGGACGGACTTAGCAAAAACATTCAGTACTTC.

CDR3 region: CASSLANEQFF. The CDR3 nucleotides are TGCGCCAGCAGCTTGGCAAATGAGCAGTTCTTC. The J gene is TRBJ2-1, the V gene TRBV5-1; D ambiguous. Germline values: CDR1 SGHRS, CDR2 YFSETQ. The CDR3 is 11 residues long. V lost 0 bases and J 7 bases, leaving 2 bases between the germline ends.

This clone was detected once. The chain couples TRBV2 to TRBJ2-7; D might be TRBD2 (5 bases). The CDR3 consists of 14 residues. Trimming removed 7 bases from V and 1 base from J, with 14 bases in between. CDR1 and CDR2 from the germline V gene are SNHLY and FYNNEI. This chain's CDR3 is CASNKGRGSYEQYF. Here the CDR3 DNA reads TGTGCCAGCAACAAAGGCCGGGGATCCTACGAGCAGTACTTC. Combining the CDR3 with reference TRBV2 and TRBJ2-7 gives the whole variable domain EPEVTQTPSHQVTQMGQEVILRCVPISNHLYFYWYRQILGQKVEFLVSFYNNEISEKSEIFDDQFSVERPDGSNFTLKIRSTKLEDSAMYFCASNKGRGSYEQYFGPGTRLTVT.

This clone was observed a single time. It is likely a read error: a sequence one base away is far more abundant. V and J are TRBV10-3 and TRBJ1-2; 7 bases match TRBD1. Unmatched junction bases numbered 3, after V lost 3 bases and J lost 2 bases. Looked up from germline, CDR1 is ENHRY and CDR2 is SYGVKD. CDR3 length equals 14 residues. The CDR3, as DNA: TGTGCCATCAGTGAACCGGGACAGAACTATGGCTACACCTTC. This sequence encodes CAISEPGQNYGYTF.

There are a few counts of this clone. The V gene is TRBV7-2, the J gene TRBJ2-7, with a possible D match to TRBD1 (6 bases). The CDR3 runs to 14 residues. Germline V gives CDR1 SGHTA, CDR2 FQGNSA. V dropped 5 bases and J dropped 2 bases, with 13 bases sitting between them. The DNA of the CDR3 is TGTGCCAGCAGCCACAGGGACGGGCCCTACGAGCAGTACTTC. Protein product: CASSHRDGPYEQYF.

The V gene is TRBV29-1, the J gene TRBJ2-5, with 9 bases that match TRBD2. The CDR3 is made up of 15 amino acids. Germline lookup yields CDR1 SQVTM and CDR2 ANQGSEA. V dropped 6 bases and J dropped 4; count of bases not matched to a gene: 12. The CDR3 DNA reads as TGCAGCGTGATGCCCGGCGGGGGGGCAGGAGAGACCCAGTACTTC. Encoded protein: CSVMPGGGAGETQYF.